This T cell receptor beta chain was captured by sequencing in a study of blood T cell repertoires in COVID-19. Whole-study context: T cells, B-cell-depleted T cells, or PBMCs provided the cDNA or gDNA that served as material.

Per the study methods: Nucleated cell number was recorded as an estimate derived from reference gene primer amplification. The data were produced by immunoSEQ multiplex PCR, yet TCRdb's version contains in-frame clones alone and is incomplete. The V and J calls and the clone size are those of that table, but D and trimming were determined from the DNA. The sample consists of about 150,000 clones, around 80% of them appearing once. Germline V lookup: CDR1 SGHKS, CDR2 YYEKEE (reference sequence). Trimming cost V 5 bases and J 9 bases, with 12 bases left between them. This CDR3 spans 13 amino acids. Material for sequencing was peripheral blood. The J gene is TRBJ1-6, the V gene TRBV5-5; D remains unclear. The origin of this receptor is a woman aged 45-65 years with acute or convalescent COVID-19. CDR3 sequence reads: CASRTEAGSPLHF. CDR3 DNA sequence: TGTGCCAGCAGAACGGAGGCGGGTTCACCCCTCCACTTT. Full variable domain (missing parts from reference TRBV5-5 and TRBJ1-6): DAGVTQSPTHLIKTRGQQVTLRCSPISGHKSVSWYQQVLGQGPQFIFQYYEKEERGRGNFPDRFSARQFPNYSSELNVNALLLGDSALYLCASRTEAGSPLHFGNGTRLTVT.